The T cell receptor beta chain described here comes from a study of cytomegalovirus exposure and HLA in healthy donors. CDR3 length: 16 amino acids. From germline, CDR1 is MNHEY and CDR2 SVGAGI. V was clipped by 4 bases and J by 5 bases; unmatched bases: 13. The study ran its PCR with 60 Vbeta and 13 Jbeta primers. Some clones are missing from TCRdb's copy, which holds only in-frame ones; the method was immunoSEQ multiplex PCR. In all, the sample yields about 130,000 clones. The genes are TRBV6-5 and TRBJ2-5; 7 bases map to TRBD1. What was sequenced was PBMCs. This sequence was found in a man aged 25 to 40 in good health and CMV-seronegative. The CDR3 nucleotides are TGTGCCAGCAGTTCCCCCACAGGGGACCCCCGGGAGACCCAGTACTTC. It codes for CASSSPTGDPRETQYF.